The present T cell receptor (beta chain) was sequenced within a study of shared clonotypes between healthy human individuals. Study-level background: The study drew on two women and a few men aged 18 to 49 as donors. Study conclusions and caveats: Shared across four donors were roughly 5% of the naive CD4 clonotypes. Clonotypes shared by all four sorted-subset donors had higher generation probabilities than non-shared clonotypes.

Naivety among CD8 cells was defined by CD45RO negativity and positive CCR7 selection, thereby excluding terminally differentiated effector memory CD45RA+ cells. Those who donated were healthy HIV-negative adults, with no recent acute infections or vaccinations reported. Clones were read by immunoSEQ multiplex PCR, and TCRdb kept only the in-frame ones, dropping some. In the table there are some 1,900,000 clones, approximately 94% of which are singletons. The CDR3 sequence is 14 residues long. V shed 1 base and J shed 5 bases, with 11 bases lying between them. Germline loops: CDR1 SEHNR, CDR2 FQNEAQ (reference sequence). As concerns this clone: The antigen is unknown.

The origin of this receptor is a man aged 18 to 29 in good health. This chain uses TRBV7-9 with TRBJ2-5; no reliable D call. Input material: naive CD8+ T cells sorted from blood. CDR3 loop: CASSLERMRETQYF. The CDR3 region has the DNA TGTGCCAGCAGCTTAGAAAGGATGCGGGAGACCCAGTACTTC.